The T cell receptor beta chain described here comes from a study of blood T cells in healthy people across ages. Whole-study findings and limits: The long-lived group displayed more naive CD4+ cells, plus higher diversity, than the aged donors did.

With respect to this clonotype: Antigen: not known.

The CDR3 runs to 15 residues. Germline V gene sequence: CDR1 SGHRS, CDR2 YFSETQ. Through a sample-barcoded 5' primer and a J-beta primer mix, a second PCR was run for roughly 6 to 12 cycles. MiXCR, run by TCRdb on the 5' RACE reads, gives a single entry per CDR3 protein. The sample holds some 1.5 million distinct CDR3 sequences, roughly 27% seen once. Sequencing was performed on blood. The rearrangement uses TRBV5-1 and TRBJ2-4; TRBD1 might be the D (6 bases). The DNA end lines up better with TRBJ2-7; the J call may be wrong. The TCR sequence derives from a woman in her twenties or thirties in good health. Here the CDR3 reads CASTRTGTPGVEQYF. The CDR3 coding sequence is TGCGCCAGTACTCGTACCGGGACACCCGGGGTCGAGCAGTACTTC.